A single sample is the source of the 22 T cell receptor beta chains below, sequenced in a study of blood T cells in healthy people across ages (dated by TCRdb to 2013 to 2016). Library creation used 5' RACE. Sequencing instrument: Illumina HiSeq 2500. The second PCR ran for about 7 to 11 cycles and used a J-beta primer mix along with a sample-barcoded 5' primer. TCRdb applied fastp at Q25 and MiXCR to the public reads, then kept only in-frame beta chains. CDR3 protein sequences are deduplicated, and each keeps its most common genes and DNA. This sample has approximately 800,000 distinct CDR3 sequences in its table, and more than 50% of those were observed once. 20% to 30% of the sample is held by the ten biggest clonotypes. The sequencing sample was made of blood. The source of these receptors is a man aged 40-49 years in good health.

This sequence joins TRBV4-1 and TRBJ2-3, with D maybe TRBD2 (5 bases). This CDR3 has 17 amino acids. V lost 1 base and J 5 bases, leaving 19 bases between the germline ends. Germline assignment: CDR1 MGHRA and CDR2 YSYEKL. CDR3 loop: CASSQGNLAGLRDTQYF. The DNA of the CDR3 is TGCGCCAGCAGCCAAGGGAACCTAGCTGGGTTGAGAGATACGCAGTATTTT.

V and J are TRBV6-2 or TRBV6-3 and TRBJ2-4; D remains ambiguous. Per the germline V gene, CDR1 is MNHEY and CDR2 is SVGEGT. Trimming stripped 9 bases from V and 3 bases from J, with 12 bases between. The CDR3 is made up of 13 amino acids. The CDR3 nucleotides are TGTGCCAGTATGCAGAGAAACAAAAACATTCAGTACTTC. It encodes CASMQRNKNIQYF.

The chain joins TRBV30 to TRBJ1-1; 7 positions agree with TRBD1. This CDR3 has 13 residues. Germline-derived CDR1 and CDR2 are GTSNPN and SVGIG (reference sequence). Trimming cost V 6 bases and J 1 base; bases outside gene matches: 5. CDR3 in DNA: TGTGCCTGTCACAGGGGAGCGAACACTGAAGCTTTCTTT. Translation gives CACHRGANTEAFF.

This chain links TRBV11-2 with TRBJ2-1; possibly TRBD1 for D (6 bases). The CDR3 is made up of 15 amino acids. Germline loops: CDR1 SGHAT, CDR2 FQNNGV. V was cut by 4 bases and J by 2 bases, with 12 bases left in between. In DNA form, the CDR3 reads TGTGCCAGCAGCTCCGGCAGGGGAACCTACAATGAGCAGTTCTTC. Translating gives CASSSGRGTYNEQFF. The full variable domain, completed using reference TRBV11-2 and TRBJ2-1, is EAGVAQSPRYKIIEKRQSVAFWCNPISGHATLYWYQQILGQGPKLLIQFQNNGVVDDSQLPKDRFSAERLKGVDSTLKIQPAKLEDSAVYLCASSSGRGTYNEQFFGPGTRLTVL.

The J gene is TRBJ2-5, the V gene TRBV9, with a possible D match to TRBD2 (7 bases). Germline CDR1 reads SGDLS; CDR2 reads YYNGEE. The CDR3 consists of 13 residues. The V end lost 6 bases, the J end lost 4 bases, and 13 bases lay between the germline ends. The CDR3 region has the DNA TGTGCCAGCAACCTGGGGGGGGCAGAGACCCAGTACTTC. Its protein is CASNLGGAETQYF.

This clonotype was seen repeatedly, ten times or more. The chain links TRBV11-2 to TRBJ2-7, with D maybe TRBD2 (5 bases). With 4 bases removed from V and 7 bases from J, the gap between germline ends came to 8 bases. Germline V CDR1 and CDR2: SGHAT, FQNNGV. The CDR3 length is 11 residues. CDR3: CASSYGGEQYF. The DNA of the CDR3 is TGTGCCAGCAGCTATGGAGGTGAGCAGTACTTC.

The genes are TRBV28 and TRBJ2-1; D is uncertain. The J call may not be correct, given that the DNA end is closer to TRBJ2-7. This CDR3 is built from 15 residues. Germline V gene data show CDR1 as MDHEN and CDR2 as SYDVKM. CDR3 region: CASRKTAIPYNEQYF. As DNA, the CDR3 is TGTGCCAGCAGAAAAACCGCAATCCCCTACAATGAGCAGTACTTC.

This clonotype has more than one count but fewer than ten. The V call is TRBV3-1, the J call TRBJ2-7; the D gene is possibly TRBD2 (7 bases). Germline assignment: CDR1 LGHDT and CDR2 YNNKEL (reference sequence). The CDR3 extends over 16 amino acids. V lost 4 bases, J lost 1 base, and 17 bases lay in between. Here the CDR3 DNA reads TGTGCCAGCAGCCTCGCCCGGGGGGCGTTTTCCTACGAGCAGTACTTC. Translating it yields CASSLARGAFSYEQYF.

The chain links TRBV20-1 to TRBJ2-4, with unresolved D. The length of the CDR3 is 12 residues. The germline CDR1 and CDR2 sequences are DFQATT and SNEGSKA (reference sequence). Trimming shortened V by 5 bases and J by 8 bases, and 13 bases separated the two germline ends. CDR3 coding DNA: TGCAGTGCTGGCGACGGGCGCGACATTCAGTACTTC. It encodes CSAGDGRDIQYF.

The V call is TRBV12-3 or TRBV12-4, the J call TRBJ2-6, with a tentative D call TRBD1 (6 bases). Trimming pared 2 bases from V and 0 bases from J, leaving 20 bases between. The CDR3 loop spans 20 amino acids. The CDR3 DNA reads TGTGCCAGCAGTTTATTGTTTCCGAGGACAGATAACTCTGGGGCCAACGTCCTGACTTTC. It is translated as CASSLLFPRTDNSGANVLTF.

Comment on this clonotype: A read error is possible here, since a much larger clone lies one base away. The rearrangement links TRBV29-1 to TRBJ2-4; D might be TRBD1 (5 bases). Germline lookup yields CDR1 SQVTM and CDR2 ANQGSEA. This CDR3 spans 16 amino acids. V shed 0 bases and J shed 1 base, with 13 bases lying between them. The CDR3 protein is CSVEDSVNRAKNIQYF. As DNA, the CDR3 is TGCAGCGTTGAAGATTCGGTGAACAGGGCCAAAAACATTCAGTACTTC.

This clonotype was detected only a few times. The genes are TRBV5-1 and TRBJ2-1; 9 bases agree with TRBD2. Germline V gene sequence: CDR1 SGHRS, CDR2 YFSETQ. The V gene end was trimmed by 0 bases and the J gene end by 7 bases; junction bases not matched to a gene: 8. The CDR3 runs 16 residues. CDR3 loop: CASSLEVVAGVNEQFF. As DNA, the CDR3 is TGCGCCAGCAGCTTGGAGGTCGTAGCGGGAGTTAATGAGCAGTTCTTC.

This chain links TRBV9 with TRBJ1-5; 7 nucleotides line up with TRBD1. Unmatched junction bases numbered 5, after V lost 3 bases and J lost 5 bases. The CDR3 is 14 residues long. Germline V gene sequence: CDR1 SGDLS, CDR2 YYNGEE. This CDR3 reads CASSGTGPDQPQHF. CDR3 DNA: TGTGCCAGCAGCGGGACAGGACCCGATCAGCCCCAGCATTTT.

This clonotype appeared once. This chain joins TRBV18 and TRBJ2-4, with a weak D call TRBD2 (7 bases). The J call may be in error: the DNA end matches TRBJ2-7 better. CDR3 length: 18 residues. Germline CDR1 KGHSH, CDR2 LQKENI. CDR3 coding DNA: TGTGCCAGCTCACCACCCATTATTACAGGGAGGGGGAGCTACGAGCAGTACTTC. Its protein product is CASSPPIITGRGSYEQYF.

The CDR3 DNA is TGTGCCAGCAGTCTGCAGCGGGGGTACGAGCAGTACTTC. This codes for CASSLQRGYEQYF. The gene calls are TRBV27 and TRBJ2-4; 8 bases align to TRBD2. The J call may be wrong; the DNA end is better matched by TRBJ2-7. This CDR3 has 13 amino acids. Looked up from germline, CDR1 is MNHEY and CDR2 is SMNVEV (reference sequence).

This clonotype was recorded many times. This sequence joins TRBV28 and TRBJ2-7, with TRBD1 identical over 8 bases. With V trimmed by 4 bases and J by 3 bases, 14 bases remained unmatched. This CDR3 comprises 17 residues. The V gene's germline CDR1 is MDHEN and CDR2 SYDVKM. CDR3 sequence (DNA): TGTGCCAGCAGTTCAGTTACGACCGACAGGGGACTCTACGAGCAGTACTTC. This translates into CASSSVTTDRGLYEQYF.

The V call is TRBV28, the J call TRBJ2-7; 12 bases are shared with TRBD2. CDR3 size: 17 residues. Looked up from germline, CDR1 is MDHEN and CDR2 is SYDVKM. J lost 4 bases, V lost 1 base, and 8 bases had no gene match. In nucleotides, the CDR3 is TGTGCCAGCAGTTTATCAAGACTAGCGGGAGCTTATTACGAGCAGTACTTC. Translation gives CASSLSRLAGAYYEQYF.

This chain's CDR3 is CASSPLSTPLQFF. The CDR3 DNA follows: TGCGCCAGCAGCCCACTTAGTACCCCCCTTCAGTTCTTC. This chain links TRBV4-1 with TRBJ2-1; D ambiguous. The CDR3 loop spans 13 amino acids. CDR1 is MGHRA and CDR2 is YSYEKL in the germline V gene. V was shortened by 4 bases and J by 13 bases, with 17 bases between the two germline ends.

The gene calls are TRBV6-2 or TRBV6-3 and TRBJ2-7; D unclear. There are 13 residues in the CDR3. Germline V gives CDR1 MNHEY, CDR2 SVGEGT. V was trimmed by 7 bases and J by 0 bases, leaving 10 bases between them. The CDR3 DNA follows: TGTGCCAGCATTGACGAAAGCTCCTACGAGCAGTACTTC. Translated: CASIDESSYEQYF.

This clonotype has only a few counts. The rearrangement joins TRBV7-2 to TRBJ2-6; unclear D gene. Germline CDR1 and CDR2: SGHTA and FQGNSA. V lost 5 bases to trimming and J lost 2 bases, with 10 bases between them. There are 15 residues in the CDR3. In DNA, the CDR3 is TGTGCCAGCAGCCCTAGATCTCCTGGGGCCAACGTCCTGACTTTC. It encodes CASSPRSPGANVLTF.

DNA for the CDR3: TGCAGTGCTCCACGGGGGGGCTCATCGGAGACCCAGTACTTC. Translation gives CSAPRGGSSETQYF. The chain uses TRBV20-1 and TRBJ2-5; 8 positions agree with TRBD2. V was clipped by 5 bases and J by 5 bases; unmatched bases: 10. This CDR3 region has 14 residues. Germline lookup yields CDR1 DFQATT and CDR2 SNEGSKA (reference sequence).

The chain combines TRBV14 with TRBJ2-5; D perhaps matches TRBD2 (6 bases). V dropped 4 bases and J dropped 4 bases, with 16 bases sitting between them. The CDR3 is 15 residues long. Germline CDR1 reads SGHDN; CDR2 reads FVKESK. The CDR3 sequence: CASSLGGVYVETQYF. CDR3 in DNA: TGTGCCAGCAGCCTCGGAGGGGTCTATGTAGAGACCCAGTACTTC. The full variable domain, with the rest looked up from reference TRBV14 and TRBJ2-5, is EAGVTQFPSHSVIEKGQTVTLRCDPISGHDNLYWYRRVMGKEIKFLLHFVKESKQDESGMPNNRFLAERTGGTYSTLKVQPAELEDSGVYFCASSLGGVYVETQYFGPGTRLLVL.